The 30 T cell receptor beta chains in this list originate from one sample, sequenced in a study of CD8 T cells in Susac syndrome. It was with random hexamers that about 0.45 to 1 ug RNA was reverse transcribed. In TCRdb, the immunoSEQ multiplex PCR reads were re-called with MiXCR into one record per CDR3 protein. The sample shows some 160,000 distinct CDR3 sequences, about 91% of them seen only once. Sequenced material: CD4+ T cells from PBMCs. These receptors all stem from a human donor in good health.

In its sample, this clonotype was seen a few times. The chain employs TRBV5-1 and TRBJ2-5; no clear D gene. Between the trimmed V and J ends, which lost 0 bases and 5 bases, there was a span of 8 bases. Germline-derived CDR1 and CDR2 are SGHRS and YFSETQ. The CDR3 is made up of 13 amino acids. This CDR3 is CASSLEVVETQYF. DNA for the CDR3: TGCGCCAGCAGCTTGGAAGTAGTCGAGACCCAGTACTTC.

This clonotype was seen a handful of times. The V call is TRBV6-1, the J call TRBJ1-2; 7 positions match TRBD1. J lost 4 bases, V lost 6 bases, and 2 bases had no gene match. The CDR3 totals 12 residues. The germline gives CDR1 MNHNS, CDR2 SASEGT. The CDR3 region has the DNA TGTGCCAGCAGAGGGACAGCCTATGGCTACACCTTC. Translated: CASRGTAYGYTF.

V gene TRBV5-1 combines with J gene TRBJ1-1; weak D call: TRBD1 (6 bases). The germline V gene has CDR1 SGHRS and CDR2 YFSETQ. Trimming took off 3 bases at V and 1 base at J, with 10 bases between the two ends. This CDR3 has 14 amino acids. The CDR3 loop is CASSSGQPNTEAFF. DNA for the CDR3: TGCGCCAGCAGCTCTGGACAGCCGAACACTGAAGCTTTCTTT.

V and J are TRBV6-5 and TRBJ1-1, with D tentatively TRBD1 (5 bases). Deletions cut 5 bases from V and 3 bases from J, with 10 bases between. The CDR3 has 13 amino acids. The germline CDR1 and CDR2 sequences are MNHEY and SVGAGI. The CDR3 sequence is CASSGGVYTEAFF. CDR3 nucleotide sequence: TGTGCCAGCAGTGGGGGGGTATACACTGAAGCTTTCTTT.

In this sample, this clonotype turned up once. The V call is TRBV30, the J call TRBJ1-3, with D hard to call. The CDR3 runs 13 residues. V shed 1 base and J shed 5 bases, with 9 bases lying between them. Germline CDR1 reads GTSNPN; CDR2 reads SVGIG (reference sequence). The CDR3: CAWSARARNTIYF. CDR3 coding DNA: TGTGCCTGGAGTGCGCGAGCCAGAAACACCATATATTTT.

The chain links TRBV19 to TRBJ1-5, with 8 bases identical to TRBD1. V gave up 5 bases and J gave up 0 bases; unmatched junction bases: 9. The CDR3 contains 17 residues. The germline gives CDR1 LNHDA, CDR2 SQIVND (reference sequence). The CDR3 loop reads CASSSGQEYISNQPQHF. The CDR3, as DNA: TGTGCCAGTAGTTCGGGACAGGAATACATTAGCAATCAGCCCCAGCATTTT.

The chain recombines TRBV20-1 with TRBJ2-2; 8 bases agree with TRBD1. This CDR3 is built from 16 residues. The germline CDR1 and CDR2 sequences are DFQATT and SNEGSKA (reference sequence). Unmatched junction bases numbered 6, after V lost 2 bases and J lost 1 base. The chain's CDR3 is CSARPTGAGNTGELFF. CDR3 in DNA: TGCAGTGCTAGACCGACAGGGGCTGGGAACACCGGGGAGCTGTTTTTT.

The chain is built from TRBV27 and TRBJ2-7; D not resolved. Trimming took off 9 bases at V and 2 bases at J, with 20 bases between the two ends. The CDR3 length is 15 residues. Germline lookup yields CDR1 MNHEY and CDR2 SMNVEV (reference sequence). The DNA for the CDR3 is TGTGCCAGTTCAGCCTCCCCTAGTGGGCCCTACGAGCAGTACTTC. As protein: CASSASPSGPYEQYF.

The V call is TRBV2, the J call TRBJ2-7; perhaps TRBD1 as D (7 bases). The CDR3 totals 12 residues. CDR1 is SNHLY and CDR2 is FYNNEI in the germline V gene. Trimming stripped 6 bases from V and 6 bases from J, with 12 bases between. The CDR3 sequence: CASRYQGGEQYF. For the CDR3, the DNA is TGTGCCAGCAGGTATCAGGGGGGCGAGCAGTACTTC.

CDR3: CSAKLAGAYEQYF. The CDR3 DNA is TGCAGTGCCAAACTAGCGGGAGCCTACGAGCAGTACTTC. The chain couples TRBV20-1 to TRBJ2-7; 11 bases are a match to TRBD2. This CDR3 spans 13 amino acids. The V gene end was trimmed by 6 bases and the J gene end by 2 bases; junction bases not matched to a gene: 3. Germline V lookup: CDR1 DFQATT, CDR2 SNEGSKA (reference sequence).

This sequence joins TRBV7-6 and TRBJ2-7; 10 bases align to TRBD1. Germline V CDR1 and CDR2: SGHVS, FNYEAQ. The CDR3 is 16 amino acids. With 1 base clipped from V and 4 bases from J, the junction kept 7 bases outside the gene matches. The CDR3 DNA sequence: TGTGCCAGCAGCTTAGGGGTAGGGGGACAGGGGTACGAGCAGTACTTC. Amino acids: CASSLGVGGQGYEQYF.

The chain carries TRBV12-3 or TRBV12-4 and TRBJ1-6, with D perhaps matching TRBD1 (5 bases). Trimming removed 3 bases from V and 8 bases from J, with 11 bases in between. This CDR3 comprises 14 residues. CDR3 coding DNA: TGTGCCAGCAGTTTCCAGGGATCGGATTCACCCCTCCACTTT. Its translation is CASSFQGSDSPLHF.

This clonotype was counted a few times. The chain recombines TRBV6-1 with TRBJ2-5; D possibly corresponds to TRBD2 (5 bases). Germline V CDR1 and CDR2: MNHNS, SASEGT. Trimming shortened V by 3 bases and J by 2 bases, and 7 bases separated the two germline ends. The CDR3 length is 13 residues. Written as DNA, the CDR3 is TGTGCCAGCAGTGATCGAGGGCAAGAGACCCAGTACTTC. This translates into CASSDRGQETQYF.

V gene TRBV12-3 or TRBV12-4 combines with J gene TRBJ2-2, with 8 bases aligning to TRBD1. The CDR3 covers 15 residues. With V trimmed by 7 bases and J by 4 bases, 8 bases remained unmatched. CDR3 in DNA: TGTGCCAGCACCCTTGGACAGGGAGCCACCGGGGAGCTGTTTTTT. This encodes CASTLGQGATGELFF.

This clonotype was observed once. The chain has TRBV5-4 and TRBJ2-6; D is unresolved. This CDR3 has 15 amino acids. Trimming removed 4 bases from V and 0 bases from J, with 8 bases in between. CDR1 and CDR2 (germline): SGHNT, YYREEE (reference sequence). Written as DNA, the CDR3 is TGTGCCAGCAGCACCCCGCGCTCTGGGGCCAACGTCCTGACTTTC. It encodes CASSTPRSGANVLTF.

The chain combines TRBV6-6 with TRBJ1-4, with D uncertain. Germline-derived CDR1 and CDR2 are MNHNY and SVGAGI (reference sequence). Trimming shortened V by 5 bases and J by 10 bases, and 11 bases separated the two germline ends. This CDR3 has 12 amino acids. Here the CDR3 reads CASSHADGKLFF. CDR3 nucleotides: TGTGCCAGCAGTCACGCGGATGGAAAACTGTTTTTT.

The genes are TRBV2 and TRBJ2-3; possibly TRBD1 or TRBD2 for D (6 bases each). Trimming removed 5 bases from V and 4 bases from J, with 16 bases in between. The CDR3 loop spans 15 amino acids. CDR1 SNHLY and CDR2 FYNNEI come from the germline V gene. CDR3 amino acids: CASSLWGAGADTQYF. The CDR3 DNA is TGTGCCAGCAGTCTCTGGGGGGCGGGCGCAGATACGCAGTATTTT.

This clonotype showed up just once. The chain uses TRBV20-1 and TRBJ1-5; D is uncertain. V shed 6 bases and J shed 9 bases, with 18 bases lying between them. The CDR3 is 13 amino acids. From germline, CDR1 is DFQATT and CDR2 SNEGSKA (reference sequence). The CDR3 sequence is CSAASGLQAPQHF. CDR3 sequence (DNA): TGCAGTGCCGCCAGCGGGCTTCAGGCGCCCCAGCATTTT.

The V and J genes are TRBV27 and TRBJ1-2; possibly TRBD1 for D (6 bases). Germline loops: CDR1 MNHEY, CDR2 SMNVEV (reference sequence). The CDR3 has 13 residues. V lost 5 bases and J 8 bases, leaving 15 bases between the germline ends. The CDR3 region has the DNA TGTGCCAGCAGTCCCAGGGGCGCTTGGGGCTACACCTTC. This translates into CASSPRGAWGYTF.

The chain links TRBV5-1 to TRBJ2-1; 8 bases map to TRBD1. CDR3 length equals 13 residues. V lost 3 bases, J lost 8 bases, and 4 bases stayed unmatched. Germline lookup yields CDR1 SGHRS and CDR2 YFSETQ. The CDR3 DNA reads as TGCGCCAGCAGCTGGGTGACAGGGGATGAGCAGTTCTTC. It specifies CASSWVTGDEQFF.

The chain combines TRBV5-1 with TRBJ2-7; no reliable D call. Trimming shortened V by 3 bases and J by 4 bases, and 17 bases separated the two germline ends. In germline, CDR1 is SGHRS, CDR2 YFSETQ. This CDR3 is built from 15 residues. The CDR3 here is CASSSTTSRPYEQYF. The CDR3 DNA follows: TGCGCCAGCAGCTCGACCACGAGTAGGCCTTACGAGCAGTACTTC.

A single count supports this clonotype. This sequence joins TRBV4-2 and TRBJ2-5; 8 nucleotides match TRBD2. Germline trimming cut 0 bases from V and 4 bases from J; bases unmatched to any gene: 4. The length of the CDR3 is 15 residues. CDR1 and CDR2 (germline): LGHNA, YNFKEQ. The CDR3 spells CASSQESGRGETQYF. The CDR3 nucleotides read TGTGCCAGCAGCCAAGAAAGCGGGAGAGGAGAGACCCAGTACTTC.

The V call is TRBV2, the J call TRBJ2-5; TRBD2 agrees at 9 bases. The CDR3 sequence is 15 residues long. Trimming removed 5 bases from V and 4 bases from J; junction bases left unmatched: 8. The germline V gene has CDR1 SNHLY and CDR2 FYNNEI. This CDR3 reads CASSRIAGVGETQYF. The CDR3 DNA follows: TGTGCCAGCAGTAGGATAGCGGGAGTAGGAGAGACCCAGTACTTC.

This clonotype was observed once. This chain links TRBV30 with TRBJ2-1, with 8 bases matching TRBD1. The CDR3 spans 12 residues. Trimming took 4 bases from V and 8 from J; bases not matched to a gene: 4. The germline V gene encodes CDR1 GTSNPN and CDR2 SVGIG (reference sequence). In nucleotides, the CDR3 is TGTGCCTGGAACAGGGGGTTGGATGAGCAGTTCTTC. Its protein product is CAWNRGLDEQFF. Drawing the rest from reference TRBV30 and TRBJ2-1, the complete variable domain is SQTIHQWPATLVQPVGSPLSLECTVEGTSNPNLYWYRQAAGRGLQLLFYSVGIGQISSEVPQNLSASRPQDRQFILSSKKLLLSDSGFYLCAWNRGLDEQFFGPGTRLTVL.

In this sample, this clonotype turned up once. Here the CDR3 DNA reads TGTGCCAGTAGTATCGATAGCGGGGGGGCCCCAGATACGCAGTATTTT. Protein product: CASSIDSGGAPDTQYF. This chain connects TRBV19 to TRBJ2-3; 11 nucleotides match TRBD2. Germline trimming cut 3 bases from V and 4 bases from J; bases unmatched to any gene: 6. CDR1 is LNHDA, CDR2 SQIVND, per germline (reference sequence). The CDR3 sequence is 16 residues long.

The rearrangement uses TRBV6-5 and TRBJ1-2, with unresolved D. Germline V gene lookup returns CDR1 MNHEY and CDR2 SVGAGI. V lost 0 bases to trimming and J lost 6 bases, with 11 bases between them. This CDR3 has 14 residues. The chain's CDR3 is CASSYSRYGDGYTF. CDR3 DNA sequence: TGTGCCAGCAGTTACTCGAGATACGGAGATGGCTACACCTTC.

The chain couples TRBV4-2 to TRBJ1-5, with 7 bases lining up with TRBD1. Per germline, CDR1 LGHNA and CDR2 YNFKEQ. The CDR3 runs 15 residues. Trimming removed 0 bases from V and 5 bases from J; junction bases left unmatched: 4. The CDR3 is CASSQDPRGDQPQHF. As DNA, the CDR3 is TGTGCCAGCAGCCAAGATCCCAGGGGGGATCAGCCCCAGCATTTT.

The chain employs TRBV6-5 and TRBJ2-1, with D possibly TRBD2 on 5 matching bases. Germline V gene lookup returns CDR1 MNHEY and CDR2 SVGAGI. The CDR3 extends over 14 amino acids. The V and J ends lost 6 bases and 6 bases respectively, with 15 bases between them. CDR3 nucleotide sequence: TGTGCCAGCAGCTTCCGGGGAGCACCCAATGAGCAGTTCTTC. Translating gives CASSFRGAPNEQFF.

This sequence joins TRBV20-1 and TRBJ2-7; D is undetermined. CDR1 and CDR2 from the germline V gene are DFQATT and SNEGSKA (reference sequence). Between the trimmed V and J ends, which lost 2 bases and 3 bases, there was a span of 8 bases. The CDR3 consists of 12 residues. The CDR3 region has the DNA TGCAGTGCTAGACCCCAGAGCTACGAGCAGTACTTC. This sequence encodes CSARPQSYEQYF.

The chain combines TRBV6-5 with TRBJ1-5; D gene unclear. The V end lost 0 bases, the J end lost 4 bases, and 4 bases lay between the germline ends. This CDR3 has 13 residues. Germline V gene sequence: CDR1 MNHEY, CDR2 SVGAGI. The CDR3: CASSYSENQPQHF. CDR3 nucleotides: TGTGCCAGCAGTTACTCGGAGAATCAGCCCCAGCATTTT.